This T cell receptor beta chain was sequenced for a study of OX40 agonist ivuxolimab in advanced cancers. Some background on the complete study: Ivuxolimab, which targeted the costimulatory receptor OX40 (CD134), was an agonistic, fully human IgG2 monoclonal antibody. Of the approximately 50 dose-escalation patients, hepatocellular carcinoma was present in 19, melanoma in approximately 15, renal cell carcinoma in 9 and head and neck cancer in 9. Prior anti-PD-1, anti-PD-L1 or anti-CTLA-4 therapy was permitted, and checkpoint inhibitors had been received by approximately 39% of dose-escalation patients. Three dose-escalation patients achieved partial responses, one with hepatocellular carcinoma and two with cutaneous melanoma. Intravenous ivuxolimab was administered to patients every 2 weeks at six dose levels: 0.01, 0.1, 0.3, 1.5, 3 and 10 mg/kg. In the dose-escalation cohort, 70% to 85% of patients were male, and the mean age was about 55 years, with a range of about 23 to 80. The point of sequencing TCRbeta in the periphery was to test whether ivuxolimab changed TCR sequence diversity and drove clonal T-cell expansion. The paper describes the monotherapy dose-escalation part (N ≈ 51 patients) of the phase I trial of ivuxolimab. Paper-wide results and their limitations: On average, CD8+ T cells showed more expanded clones than CD4+ T cells after ivuxolimab. Which antigens the clonally expanded peripheral T cells were specific for was not determined. In partial responders in the 0.1-3.0 mg/kg groups, normalized peripheral clonal expansion was found to be among the lowest, especially among CD8+ T cells. Clonal expansion of both CD4+ and CD8+ blood T cells was observed from baseline to week 6 at doses 0.1 to 3.0 mg/kg. Low levels of normalized T-cell clonal expansion were also shown by some nonresponding patients.

Patients with a history of autoimmune disease or receiving systemic immunosuppression were excluded from the trial. Peripheral blood for TCR sequencing was collected from all dose cohorts at baseline, on cycle 4 day 1, and on cycle 7 day 1. Samples were obtained from an open-label, multicenter, first-in-human phase I dose-escalation trial of ivuxolimab. Adults with locally advanced or metastatic melanoma, renal cell carcinoma, hepatocellular carcinoma or head and neck squamous cell carcinoma were enrolled in the trial. Before TCR sequencing, CD4+ T cells and CD8+ T cells were sorted from peripheral blood as separate populations. Genomic DNA was extracted from sorted cells for sequencing of the TCRbeta CDR3 region. TCRbeta CDR3 regions were sequenced using the immunoSEQ Assay. What TCRdb holds here is the immuneACCESS table cut down to in-frame rearrangements. Part of the clones is not present; checked against another copy, under half of the missing clones reflect an unresolved V gene, and the others are unexplained. This sample gives roughly 73,000 clones in total; 70% to 90% of them show up just once. Jointly, the top ten make up 2.5% to 3.5% of the sample.

The germline V and J ends show losses of 7 bases and 7 bases respectively, and no gene match explains 11 bases of the junction. In the germline V gene, CDR1 corresponds to SQVTM and CDR2 to ANQGSEA. The CDR3 sequence holds 15 residues, the cysteine and phenylalanine included. CDR3 DNA is the only sequence kept; it has 45 bases, read in frame from the first base. A word on this clone: Its antigen has not been determined. One base away there is no much larger clone; base qualities are not given.

This TCR derives from an adult with an advanced solid tumor such as melanoma, head and neck, liver or kidney cancer. Recombination connected TRBV29-1 to TRBJ2-1; 12 bases in the middle match TRBD2. The source was CD4+ or CD8+ T cells sorted from blood, collected in a trial of the OX40 agonist ivuxolimab. DNA sequence: TGCAGCGCCCGGACTAGCGGGATTGCTTATAATGAGCAGTTCTTC. Translated, it gives CSARTSGIAYNEQFF.